Listed below are T cell receptor beta chains from one sample, sequenced in a study of blood T cell repertoires in COVID-19. The protocol was immunoSEQ multiplex PCR, while the TCRdb copy is restricted to in-frame clones and leaves out a portion. The sample contains around 190,000 clones, around 85% of which appear only once. Specimen: peripheral blood. The origin of the receptors is an older man with active or convalescent COVID-19. CDR3s include the opening cysteine and the closing phenylalanine or tryptophan. Each record gives: V gene, clone size, J gene, D gene, CDR3 protein, CDR3 DNA. D genes are given only for firm matches. Some rows have no size entry. The others give once, few or many, or a class for an expanded clone.

TRBV9,-,TRBJ1-6,TRBD1,CASSEDGTGAPLHF,TGTGCCAGCAGCGAAGACGGGACAGGGGCACCCCTCCACTTT
TRBV19,-,TRBJ2-1,TRBD1,CASRTGTGGRQFF,TGTGCCAGTAGGACCGGGACAGGGGGACGACAGTTCTTC
TRBV6-5,few,TRBJ1-1,-,CASTGGGPGGEAFF,TGTGCCAGCACGGGGGGCGGCCCCGGGGGTGAAGCTTTCTTT
TRBV30,-,TRBJ2-7,TRBD1,CAWSVSGTGWGEQYF,TGTGCCTGGAGTGTATCCGGGACAGGGTGGGGTGAGCAGTACTTC
TRBV10-1,-,TRBJ1-1,TRBD1,CASSKQGSSGEAFF,TGCGCCAGCAGTAAACAGGGGTCATCAGGCGAAGCTTTCTTT
TRBV28,few,TRBJ2-4,-,CASSPTGKGAKNIQYF,TGTGCCAGCAGTCCAACAGGGAAGGGGGCCAAAAACATTCAGTACTTC
TRBV12-5,-,TRBJ2-1,TRBD1,CASGLVRQGAAEQFF,TGTGCTAGTGGTTTGGTACGACAGGGGGCTGCTGAGCAGTTCTTC
TRBV6-5,few,TRBJ1-1,TRBD1,CATKSDRGFNTEAFF,TGTGCCACGAAGTCCGACAGGGGGTTTAACACTGAAGCTTTCTTT
TRBV5-8,-,TRBJ2-1,TRBD2,CASSREGRDHNEQFF,TGTGCCAGCAGCCGGGAGGGCAGGGACCACAATGAGCAGTTCTTC
TRBV2,once,TRBJ1-1,-,CASSVGSNTEAFF,TGTGCCAGCAGTGTGGGCAGCAACACTGAAGCTTTCTTT
TRBV9,-,TRBJ1-6,-,CASSASTGTHNSPLHF,TGTGCCAGCAGCGCATCGACCGGGACTCACAATTCACCCCTCCACTTT
TRBV7-2,-,TRBJ1-6,TRBD1,CASSSTGVESPLHF,TGTGCCAGCAGCTCGACAGGGGTGGAATCACCCCTCCACTTT
TRBV28,-,TRBJ2-1,TRBD2,CATRRGGSNEQFF,TGTGCCACCCGTCGGGGGGGTTCCAATGAGCAGTTCTTC
TRBV4-1,-,TRBJ1-2,-,CASSQQSQANYGYTF,TGCGCCAGCAGCCAACAAAGCCAAGCTAACTATGGCTACACCTTC
TRBV5-1,-,TRBJ2-2,TRBD2,CASSPPWAGRGTGELFF,TGCGCCAGCAGCCCGCCTTGGGCGGGGAGGGGCACCGGGGAGCTGTTTTTT
TRBV28,-,TRBJ1-4,TRBD1,CASSLTGEEEKLFF,TGTGCCAGCAGTCTTACAGGGGAAGAAGAAAAACTGTTTTTT